The rows below give T cell receptor beta chains drawn from one sample of a study of T cells in localized non-small cell lung cancer. Generated by immunoSEQ multiplex PCR, the TCRdb table keeps only in-frame clones and is missing some. Counted here are over 1,400 clones, roughly 24% occurring once; the ten biggest clones make up more than 7%. The sample was lung tumor tissue, taken before any cancer treatment. The receptors stem from a man aged 40-75 years with stage II lung adenocarcinoma. Each CDR3 is given with its conserved first and last residue. D genes are given only for firm matches. Size is omitted from some rows. Given values are once, few, many or a class for expanded clones.

V: TRBV30; size: NA; J: TRBJ1-6; D: NA; DNA: TGTGCCTGGAGTGTAGGAGGGGGGTATAATTCACCCCTCCACTTT; CDR3: CAWSVGGGYNSPLHF
V: TRBV6-8; size: NA; J: TRBJ2-5; D: NA; DNA: TGTGCCAGCCGGGATCCTCGGGACTCGGAGGGAGAGACCCAGTACTTC; CDR3: CASRDPRDSEGETQYF
V: TRBV2; size: few; J: TRBJ2-3; D: TRBD2; DNA: TGTGCCAGCAGCCCCTTTGGGGGACTAGCGGGGGCGGATACGCAGTATTTT; CDR3: CASSPFGGLAGADTQYF
V: TRBV28; size: few; J: TRBJ1-4; D: NA; DNA: TGTGCCAGCAGCTCGAGGAGGGAAAAACTGTTTTTT; CDR3: CASSSRREKLFF
V: TRBV4-1; size: NA; J: TRBJ2-3; D: TRBD2; DNA: TGCGCCAGCAGCCAAGATCGGATTCCGAGACTAGCGGAGGGTGCAGATACGCAGTATTTT; CDR3: CASSQDRIPRLAEGADTQYF
V: TRBV19; size: NA; J: TRBJ2-1; D: NA; DNA: TGTGCCAGTGGGCAACAGGGGGGGAACAATGAGCAGTTCTTC; CDR3: CASGQQGGNNEQFF
V: TRBV19; size: NA; J: TRBJ2-3; D: NA; DNA: TGTGCCAGTAGTACCCAAGGCGGAGATACGCAGTATTTT; CDR3: CASSTQGGDTQYF
V: TRBV28; size: NA; J: TRBJ1-4; D: NA; DNA: TGTGCCAGCAGTTCCCGGGATGGTAATGAAAAACTGTTTTTT; CDR3: CASSSRDGNEKLFF
V: TRBV5-1; size: few; J: TRBJ1-1; D: NA; DNA: TGCGCCAGCAGCTTGGCGTCGGCGAACACTGAAGCTTTCTTT; CDR3: CASSLASANTEAFF
V: TRBV11-3; size: medium-sized; J: TRBJ1-1; D: NA; DNA: TGTGCCAGCAGCTTAAACAGATTTAACACTGAAGCTTTCTTT; CDR3: CASSLNRFNTEAFF
V: TRBV18; size: NA; J: TRBJ2-1; D: NA; DNA: TGTGCCAGCTCAGAAATACTGGTAGAGCAGTTCTTC; CDR3: CASSEILVEQFF
V: TRBV28; size: NA; J: TRBJ2-1; D: NA; DNA: TGTGCCAGCAGTCCTGGCAACAATGAGCAGTTCTTC; CDR3: CASSPGNNEQFF
V: TRBV11-3; size: NA; J: TRBJ2-1; D: TRBD1; DNA: TGTGCCAGCAGCCCCAGGGGGAATTCCTACAATGAGCAGTTCTTC; CDR3: CASSPRGNSYNEQFF
V: TRBV25-1; size: few; J: TRBJ1-1; D: NA; DNA: TGTGCCAGCAGTGGTGCAGGGGAGGACACTGAAGCTTTCTTT; CDR3: CASSGAGEDTEAFF
V: TRBV28; size: NA; J: TRBJ2-2; D: NA; DNA: TGTGCCAGCAGTTTTGGGGGACTGGGGGAGGACACCGGGGAGCTGTTTTTT; CDR3: CASSFGGLGEDTGELFF
V: TRBV28; size: few; J: TRBJ1-5; D: TRBD1; DNA: TGTGCCAGCAGTTTGGGACAGGGTTATCGCCAGCCCCAGCATTTT; CDR3: CASSLGQGYRQPQHF
V: TRBV6-8; size: NA; J: TRBJ2-1; D: NA; DNA: TGTGCCATCAGAGTGACTAGTAGTCCCTACAATGAGCAGTTCTTC; CDR3: CAIRVTSSPYNEQFF
V: TRBV18; size: NA; J: TRBJ1-6; D: NA; DNA: TGTGCCAGCTCACCGACCGGAGGCAAGGAGTTATCACCCCTCCACTTT; CDR3: CASSPTGGKELSPLHF
V: TRBV19; size: few; J: TRBJ2-4; D: NA; DNA: TGTGCCAGTAGTATAGTTGGCCAGGATCTAGCCAAAAACATTCAGTACTTC; CDR3: CASSIVGQDLAKNIQYF
V: TRBV6-8; size: NA; J: TRBJ1-2; D: TRBD1; DNA: TGTGCCAGCAGTGATTCCCCGGACAGGGGGCCCTATGGCTACACCTTC; CDR3: CASSDSPDRGPYGYTF
V: TRBV11-3; size: medium-sized; J: TRBJ1-2; D: TRBD1; DNA: TGTGCCAGCAGCATGAGGGGACAGAACTATGGCTACACCTTC; CDR3: CASSMRGQNYGYTF
V: TRBV7-1; size: NA; J: TRBJ1-1; D: NA; DNA: TGTGCCAGCAGCTTAACAGGGAACACTGAAGCTTTCTTT; CDR3: CASSLTGNTEAFF